This entry lists 20 T cell receptor beta chains sequenced from one sample in a study of cytotoxic CD8 clonotypes in ibrutinib-treated CLL. Clones were sequenced by immunoSEQ multiplex PCR, and TCRdb holds only the in-frame ones, with some missing. The sample carries 250,000 to 350,000 clones, approximately 79% recorded once. Sequences were derived from PBMCs, sampled at disease progression, from a patient treated with ibrutinib. The origin of the receptors is a human donor with chronic lymphocytic leukemia.

The chain recombines TRBV10-3 with TRBJ1-5; D not certain. The ends were cut back, 3 bases at V and 3 bases at J, with 3 bases in the middle. Looked up from germline, CDR1 is ENHRY and CDR2 is SYGVKD. The CDR3 spans 12 residues. The CDR3 nucleotides read TGTGCCATCAGTGACAACAATCAGCCCCAGCATTTT. Residues: CAISDNNQPQHF.

The chain employs TRBV15 and TRBJ2-7; unclear D gene. Trimming took 0 bases from V and 4 from J, leaving 7 bases between them. The CDR3 covers 13 residues. Germline V gene data show CDR1 as LNHNV and CDR2 as YYDKDF (reference sequence). The CDR3 reads CATSRDMTYEQYF. CDR3 bases: TGTGCCACCAGCAGAGACATGACATACGAGCAGTACTTC.

The chain employs TRBV7-6 and TRBJ2-4; D gene unclear. The germline V gene encodes CDR1 SGHVS and CDR2 FNYEAQ. V dropped 1 base and J dropped 2 bases, with 18 bases sitting between them. This CDR3 has 18 amino acids. The CDR3, as DNA: TGTGCCAGCAGCTTAGGACCGCATGTGGGGTTAACCAAAAACATTCAGTACTTC. As protein: CASSLGPHVGLTKNIQYF. The complete variable domain, with remaining parts taken from reference TRBV7-6 and TRBJ2-4, reads GAGVSQSPRYKVTKRGQDVALRCDPISGHVSLYWYRQALGQGPEFLTYFNYEAQQDKSGLPNDRFSAERPEGSISTLTIQRTEQRDSAMYRCASSLGPHVGLTKNIQYFGAGTRLSVL.

The chain has TRBV7-9 and TRBJ1-1, with TRBD1 as a possible D gene (6 bases). Trimming shortened V by 4 bases and J by 5 bases, and 17 bases separated the two germline ends. Germline CDR1 SEHNR, CDR2 FQNEAQ (reference sequence). This CDR3 is 15 amino acids long. The CDR3 DNA reads as TGTGCCAGCAGCTCGGCGGGGCTACAGGGTACTGAAGCTTTCTTT. Its translation is CASSSAGLQGTEAFF.

The rearrangement links TRBV7-2 to TRBJ2-2; a possible D gene is TRBD2 (5 bases). The CDR3 is 17 residues long. Germline CDR1 SGHTA, CDR2 FQGNSA. V lost 4 bases, J lost 1 base, and 16 bases lay in between. The chain's CDR3 is CASSSQVHGVNTGELFF. For the CDR3, the DNA is TGTGCCAGCAGCTCCCAAGTGCACGGGGTGAACACCGGGGAGCTGTTTTTT. Complete variable domain (other parts from reference TRBV7-2 and TRBJ2-2): GAGVSQSPSNKVTEKGKDVELRCDPISGHTALYWYRQSLGQGLEFLIYFQGNSAPDKSGLPSDRFSAERTGGSVSTLTIQRTQQEDSAVYLCASSSQVHGVNTGELFFGEGSRLTVL.

This clone was seen only once. The gene calls are TRBV5-1 and TRBJ2-7; 7 nucleotides match TRBD1. This CDR3 is 15 amino acids long. Germline loops: CDR1 SGHRS, CDR2 YFSETQ. The trim removed 2 bases at V and 3 bases at J, leaving 8 bases unmatched. CDR3 sequence (DNA): TGCGCCAGCAGCTTTACCCGGGACAGAATCTACGAGCAGTACTTC. This translates into CASSFTRDRIYEQYF.

This chain connects TRBV6-1 to TRBJ2-2; D is possibly TRBD1 (6 bases). Trimming pared 2 bases from V and 4 bases from J, leaving 8 bases between. Germline V CDR1 and CDR2: MNHNS, SASEGT. CDR3 size: 14 residues. The CDR3 loop is CASSETGPTGELFF. In DNA form, the CDR3 reads TGTGCCAGCAGTGAAACAGGGCCCACCGGGGAGCTGTTTTTT.

The rearrangement joins TRBV29-1 to TRBJ1-2; 7 nucleotides agree with TRBD1. The germline V gene encodes CDR1 SQVTM and CDR2 ANQGSEA. The junction had 9 bases not matched to a gene; V was cut back by 6 bases and J by 8 bases. The CDR3 spans 12 residues. The chain's CDR3 is CSVRDRVEGYTF. The CDR3 coding sequence is TGCAGCGTCAGAGACAGGGTAGAGGGCTACACCTTC.

This chain uses TRBV4-1 with TRBJ1-1; D uncertain. Trimming cost V 3 bases and J 4 bases, with 9 bases left between them. In germline, CDR1 is MGHRA, CDR2 YSYEKL. The CDR3 runs to 13 residues. CDR3 coding DNA: TGCGCCAGCAGCCACATGCGTCCCACTGAAGCTTTCTTT. Translating it yields CASSHMRPTEAFF.

V usage is TRBV23-1 and J usage is TRBJ2-2; 12 nucleotides line up with TRBD2. TRBV23-1 is known as an ORF, though its function is uncertain. The junction had 17 bases not matched to a gene; V was cut back by 1 base and J by 5 bases. This CDR3 spans 21 amino acids. CDR3 in amino acids: CASSQWLRLAGGPLRTGELFF. The DNA for the CDR3 is TGCGCCAGCAGTCAATGGTTAAGGCTAGCGGGGGGGCCTTTACGGACCGGGGAGCTGTTTTTT.

The chain recombines TRBV28 with TRBJ1-4; TRBD1 matches at 9 bases. CDR3 length: 14 residues. Germline V gives CDR1 MDHEN, CDR2 SYDVKM. After removal of 5 bases from V and 7 bases from J, the junction contained 5 bases not matched to a gene. DNA for the CDR3: TGTGCCAGCAGTGACAGGGGGGGAAGTGAAAAACTGTTTTTT. As protein: CASSDRGGSEKLFF.

This chain links TRBV27 with TRBJ1-5; 7 positions agree with TRBD1. Germline-derived CDR1 and CDR2 are MNHEY and SMNVEV (reference sequence). The junction had 8 bases not matched to a gene; V was cut back by 6 bases and J by 6 bases. The CDR3 sequence is 14 residues long. The CDR3 nucleotides are TGTGCCAGCAGGAAACAGGGGCGAGGTCAGCCCCAGCATTTT. Its translation is CASRKQGRGQPQHF.

The chain joins TRBV29-1 to TRBJ2-1, with D uncertain. V was trimmed by 7 bases and J by 3 bases, leaving 13 bases between them. The V gene's germline CDR1 is SQVTM and CDR2 ANQGSEA. The CDR3 is 13 residues long. The CDR3 sequence: CSAVVHVYNEQFF. As DNA, the CDR3 is TGCAGCGCTGTAGTTCATGTCTACAATGAGCAGTTCTTC.

In this sample, this clone turned up once. The chain recombines TRBV6-5 with TRBJ2-2; D may correspond to TRBD1 or TRBD2 (5 bases each). The ends were cut back, 6 bases at V and 5 bases at J, with 13 bases in the middle. Germline V gene data show CDR1 as MNHEY and CDR2 as SVGAGI. The length of the CDR3 is 14 residues. The CDR3 spells CASRGTGLTGELFF. The CDR3 DNA reads TGTGCCAGCAGGGGGACCGGTCTAACCGGGGAGCTGTTTTTT.

CDR3 coding DNA: TGTGCCAGCAGACGTCCGGGACAGGGGTTGAACACTGAAGCTTTCTTT. Its translation is CASRRPGQGLNTEAFF. The chain employs TRBV7-9 and TRBJ1-1; 10 bases are shared with TRBD1. CDR3 length equals 16 residues. The germline gives CDR1 SEHNR, CDR2 FQNEAQ (reference sequence). J was trimmed by 0 bases and V by 6 bases; bases with no gene match: 7. The entire variable domain, with the rest obtained from reference TRBV7-9 and TRBJ1-1, is as follows: DTGVSQNPRHKITKRGQNVTFRCDPISEHNRLYWYRQTLGQGPEFLTYFQNEAQLEKSRLLSDRFSAERPKGSFSTLEIQRTEQGDSAMYLCASRRPGQGLNTEAFFGQGTRLTVV.

This chain's CDR3 is CASSVEGTTTNEQFF. The CDR3 DNA follows: TGTGCCAGCAGCGTAGAAGGGACTACAACCAATGAGCAGTTCTTC. The V and J genes are TRBV9 and TRBJ2-1; 7 bases agree with TRBD2. Per germline, CDR1 SGDLS and CDR2 YYNGEE. The CDR3 is 15 amino acids. With V trimmed by 0 bases and J by 6 bases, 6 bases remained unmatched.

The gene calls are TRBV27 and TRBJ2-2, with D unclear. V lost 5 bases, J lost 3 bases, and 4 bases lay in between. This CDR3 has 12 amino acids. Germline V lookup: CDR1 MNHEY, CDR2 SMNVEV (reference sequence). CDR3 nucleotides: TGTGCCAGCAGTCCCTACACCGGGGAGCTGTTTTTT. Protein sequence: CASSPYTGELFF.

V is TRBV6-1 and J is TRBJ2-7; 11 bases are shared with TRBD2. CDR1 is MNHNS, CDR2 SASEGT, per germline. CDR3 length: 14 residues. The junction had 9 bases not matched to a gene; V was cut back by 6 bases and J by 8 bases. The CDR3 DNA reads as TGTGCCAGCAGCCCCGGGACTAGCGGCTTTAAGCAGTACTTC. This gives the protein CASSPGTSGFKQYF.

This clone occurred once. The V call is TRBV28, the J call TRBJ2-1, with 9 bases that match TRBD2. The germline V gene has CDR1 MDHEN and CDR2 SYDVKM. The CDR3 length is 14 residues. Germline trimming cut 3 bases from V and 10 bases from J; bases unmatched to any gene: 7. CDR3 in amino acids: CASSLGGRAWEQFF. CDR3 coding DNA: TGTGCCAGCAGTTTGGGCGGGAGGGCCTGGGAGCAGTTCTTC.

The gene calls are TRBV6-6 and TRBJ2-7; TRBD1 is a possible D gene (5 bases). V was trimmed by 7 bases and J by 2 bases, leaving 12 bases between them. The CDR3 covers 13 residues. Germline CDR1 is MNHNY and CDR2 is SVGAGI (reference sequence). Written as DNA, the CDR3 is TGTGCCAGCAAAAGACAGTCGGCCTACGAGCAGTACTTC. The encoded protein is CASKRQSAYEQYF.